Presented here are 17 T cell receptor beta chains from one specimen sequenced in a study of regulatory T cells in long-lasting Graves disease. Time point: newly diagnosed GD, antithyroid drugs for less than 3 months. Extracted PBMC RNA gave rise to the TCR library. Arm-PCR with iRepertoire HTBI primers amplified the CDR3 regions for these TCR beta libraries. TCRdb independently ran MiXCR on the multiplex PCR reads; one entry per CDR3 protein. The sample includes roughly 350,000 distinct CDR3 sequences, about 17% of them seen just once. This same sample was also part of a study on T cells in Graves' hyperthyroidism and ophthalmopathy.

The sequences come from peripheral blood mononuclear cells (PBMCs), collected at new diagnosis, from a patient treated with antithyroid drugs. These receptors were obtained from a woman between 18 and 29 years old with Graves disease.

The V call is TRBV20-1, the J call TRBJ2-4, with D unresolved. The CDR3 sequence is 12 residues long. Germline values: CDR1 DFQATT, CDR2 SNEGSKA (reference sequence). This chain's CDR3 is CATLSAKNIQYF. The CDR3 region has the DNA TGCGCCACATTATCGGCCAAAAACATTCAGTACTTC.

In its sample, this clonotype was seen many times. This chain uses TRBV7-9 with TRBJ2-2, with D possibly matching TRBD2 (6 bases). Germline CDR1 and CDR2: SEHNR and FQNEAQ (reference sequence). Trimming cost V 2 bases and J 1 base, with 11 bases left between them. The CDR3 length is 16 residues. The CDR3 reads CASSLISGWNTGELFF. CDR3 nucleotides: TGTGCCAGCAGCTTAATAAGCGGGTGGAACACCGGGGAGCTGTTTTTT.

This rearrangement joins TRBV7-3 to TRBJ1-1; 8 bases line up with TRBD1. From germline, CDR1 is SGHTA and CDR2 FQGTGA. There are 15 residues in the CDR3. The trim removed 5 bases at V and 10 bases at J, leaving 15 bases unmatched. CDR3 region: CASSLDRGHPEGAFF. The CDR3, as DNA: TGTGCCAGCAGCCTCGACAGGGGCCATCCCGAAGGAGCTTTCTTT.

This clonotype was picked up many times. The chain recombines TRBV7-8 with TRBJ1-4; D is unclear. Trimming removed 5 bases from V and 5 bases from J, with 12 bases in between. The CDR3 has 14 amino acids. Per germline, CDR1 SGHVS and CDR2 FQNEAQ. The CDR3 loop reads CASSNQGRNEKLFF. In DNA form, the CDR3 reads TGTGCCAGCAGCAACCAAGGAAGAAATGAAAAACTGTTTTTT.

This clonotype was found a few times. The gene calls are TRBV7-2 and TRBJ1-1; D not certain. Trimming left V 1 base short and J 2 bases short, with 8 bases between. This CDR3 spans 14 amino acids. Germline V gene lookup returns CDR1 SGHTA and CDR2 FQGNSA. CDR3 protein: CASSLETRNTEAFF. CDR3 DNA sequence: TGTGCCAGCAGCTTAGAGACAAGAAACACTGAAGCTTTCTTT.

Ten or more counts support this clonotype. This rearrangement joins TRBV2 to TRBJ1-2; no definite D call. This CDR3 has 14 residues. Germline V CDR1 and CDR2: SNHLY, FYNNEI. V was cut by 6 bases and J by 0 bases, with 11 bases left in between. For the CDR3, the DNA is TGTGCCAGCAGCCGCGATCAGGCTAACTATGGCTACACCTTC. Translated, it gives CASSRDQANYGYTF.

The sample holds a few counts of this clonotype. The rearrangement links TRBV15 to TRBJ2-7; 11 nucleotides line up with TRBD1. Germline V gives CDR1 LNHNV, CDR2 YYDKDF (reference sequence). The J segment lost 1 base and the V segment lost 5 bases, leaving 4 bases of the junction unmatched. The CDR3 is 15 residues long. The chain's CDR3 is CATSWGQGVSYEQYF. CDR3 nucleotides: TGTGCCACCAGCTGGGGACAGGGGGTTTCCTACGAGCAGTACTTC.

This clonotype was counted at least ten times. The chain recombines TRBV3-1 with TRBJ1-1; 7 bases line up with TRBD1. From germline, CDR1 is LGHDT and CDR2 YNNKEL (reference sequence). The V gene end was trimmed by 3 bases and the J gene end by 4 bases; junction bases not matched to a gene: 8. CDR3 size: 15 residues. The DNA of the CDR3 is TGTGCCAGCAGCCAGCCGACAGGGCTTGGCACTGAAGCTTTCTTT. Amino acid sequence: CASSQPTGLGTEAFF.

This clonotype was counted only a few times. The CDR3 nucleotides read TGTGCCAGCAGCCTATCTCCGGGACTAGCGGAGACCGGGGAGCTGTTTTTT. Its translation is CASSLSPGLAETGELFF. V gene TRBV4-2 combines with J gene TRBJ2-2; 11 bases line up with TRBD2. Unmatched junction bases numbered 9, after V lost 4 bases and J lost 5 bases. Per germline, CDR1 LGHNA and CDR2 YNFKEQ. CDR3 length: 17 residues.

In this sample, this clonotype turned up many times. CDR3 loop: CASMPQENTGELFF. The DNA of the CDR3 is TGTGCCAGCATGCCCCAGGAGAACACCGGGGAGCTGTTTTTT. The genes are TRBV2 and TRBJ2-2; unclear D gene. The CDR3 is made up of 14 amino acids. Germline CDR1 is SNHLY and CDR2 is FYNNEI. V was clipped by 7 bases and J by 1 base, with 10 bases between them.

The sample holds many counts of this clonotype. Written as DNA, the CDR3 is TGTGCCAGCAGTTTAGGAGGGCCCGAAGCTTTCTTT. It codes for CASSLGGPEAFF. The V and J genes are TRBV12-3 or TRBV12-4 and TRBJ1-1; D uncertain. The CDR3 has 12 residues. V was pared by 1 base and J by 8 bases, with 8 bases between.

The chain recombines TRBV4-2 with TRBJ1-2, with D unclear. The CDR3 loop spans 14 amino acids. V lost 0 bases, J lost 3 bases, and 8 bases lay in between. Germline assignment: CDR1 LGHNA and CDR2 YNFKEQ. CDR3: CASSQEDGYYGYTF. CDR3 in DNA: TGTGCCAGCAGCCAAGAAGACGGATACTATGGCTACACCTTC.

Concerning this clonotype: At one boundary the junction diverges from the germline segment, which might be a read error. The rearrangement links TRBV10-3 to TRBJ2-7; D not certain. In germline, CDR1 is ENHRY, CDR2 SYGVKD. The CDR3 totals 11 residues. The CDR3 region has the DNA TGTGCCATCAGTGAAAATTACGAGCAGCACTTC. Encoded protein: CAISENYEQHF.

This clonotype was counted ten times or more. The chain recombines TRBV12-3 or TRBV12-4 with TRBJ2-1; 9 nucleotides align to TRBD2. The CDR3 is made up of 17 amino acids. The J segment lost 4 bases and the V segment lost 5 bases, leaving 12 bases of the junction unmatched. CDR3 residues: CASSPKTGTSRYNEQFF. CDR3 nucleotide sequence: TGTGCCAGCAGTCCAAAGACCGGGACTAGCAGATACAATGAGCAGTTCTTC.

CDR3 in amino acids: CASSNREPFNTEAFF. In DNA form, the CDR3 reads TGTGCCAGCAGCAACAGGGAACCCTTTAACACTGAAGCTTTCTTT. This chain joins TRBV27 and TRBJ1-1, with D maybe TRBD1 (6 bases). V shed 6 bases and J shed 2 bases, with 16 bases lying between them. The CDR3 spans 15 residues. CDR1 and CDR2 (germline): MNHEY, SMNVEV (reference sequence).

About this clonotype: A much larger clone lies one base from this, so it may be a read error. The chain recombines TRBV20-1 with TRBJ1-1; 7 positions match TRBD1. The CDR3 loop spans 15 amino acids. Germline CDR1 and CDR2: DFQATT and SNEGSKA (reference sequence). In DNA form, the CDR3 reads TGCGGTGTTCCCAGTACCCCCAGGGGGACCACTGAAGCTTTCTTT. It is translated as CGVPSTPRGTTEAFF.

In this sample, this clonotype turned up a few times. The chain employs TRBV7-8 and TRBJ2-1, with D possibly called TRBD1 or TRBD2 (5 bases each). CDR3 length: 14 residues. Trimming left V 4 bases short and J 5 bases short, with 12 bases between. Looked up from germline, CDR1 is SGHVS and CDR2 is FQNEAQ. This chain's CDR3 is CASSSGDLNNEQFF. In DNA, the CDR3 is TGTGCCAGCAGCTCCGGGGACCTTAACAATGAGCAGTTCTTC. Based on the CDR3 plus reference TRBV7-8 and TRBJ2-1, the full variable domain is GAGVSQSPRYKVAKRGQDVALRCDPISGHVSLFWYQQALGQGPEFLTYFQNEAQLDKSGLPSDRFFAERPEGSVSTLKIQRTQQEDSAVYLCASSSGDLNNEQFFGPGTRLTVL.